This passage covers 2 T cell receptor beta chains from one sample sequenced in a study of neurological immune-mediated disorders. Each CDR3 protein is one row after TCRdb ran MiXCR on the 5' RACE reads. Of about 80,000 distinct CDR3 sequences listed, more than 5% are singletons. Specified time point: longitudinal time-point 2. The sequenced sample was PBMCs. These receptors were taken from a woman aged 55-69 years with multiple sclerosis.

The rearrangement links TRBV10-1 to TRBJ2-1; D is possibly TRBD1 (5 bases). This CDR3 is 13 amino acids long. Between the trimmed V and J ends, which lost 7 bases and 3 bases, there was a span of 10 bases. Germline values: CDR1 WNHNN, CDR2 SYGVQD (reference sequence). The CDR3 bases are TGCGCCAGCACCCCGACAGTCTACAATGAGCAGTTCTTC. Its protein product is CASTPTVYNEQFF.

In its sample, this clonotype was seen many times. CDR3 in DNA: TGTGCCAGCAGACCCCCAGCGGGGGGGACCCAGTACTTC. Residues: CASRPPAGGTQYF. The chain couples TRBV6-6 to TRBJ2-5; TRBD2 matches at 9 bases. The length of the CDR3 is 13 residues. Germline values: CDR1 MNHNY, CDR2 SVGAGI (reference sequence). J gave up 7 bases and V 6 bases, and 6 bases lay outside the gene matches.